Listed below are T cell receptor beta chains from one sample, sequenced in a study of cytomegalovirus exposure and HLA in healthy donors. Data came from immunoSEQ multiplex PCR; TCRdb stores just in-frame clones and leaves some out. The table records about 63,000 clones, approximately 95% of them present only once. Sequences were obtained from PBMCs. These receptors were obtained from a woman aged 18-30 years in good health and CMV-seropositive. CDR3s include the opening cysteine and the closing phenylalanine or tryptophan. Each record gives: V gene, J gene, clone size, D gene, CDR3 protein, CDR3 DNA. D genes are given only for firm matches. Clone size is stated in some rows and not others, as once, few, many or a class when expanded.

v_call: TRBV7-2; j_call: TRBJ2-4; clone_size: NA; d_call: NA; cdr3_aa: CASSSTAVGKNIQYF; cdr3_nt: TGTGCCAGCAGCAGTACAGCCGTGGGCAAAAACATTCAGTACTTC
v_call: TRBV5-1; j_call: TRBJ2-1; clone_size: NA; d_call: TRBD1; cdr3_aa: CASSLRDRGELFF; cdr3_nt: TGCGCCAGCAGCTTAAGAGACAGGGGTGAGCTGTTCTTC
v_call: TRBV11-2; j_call: TRBJ2-7; clone_size: NA; d_call: NA; cdr3_aa: CASSLFEGSYEQYF; cdr3_nt: TGTGCCAGCAGCTTATTCGAGGGATCCTACGAGCAGTACTTC
v_call: TRBV6-6; j_call: TRBJ2-7; clone_size: NA; d_call: NA; cdr3_aa: CASSLLFYEQYF; cdr3_nt: TGTGCCAGCAGTCTTCTCTTCTACGAGCAGTACTTC
v_call: TRBV6-5; j_call: TRBJ2-3; clone_size: once; d_call: NA; cdr3_aa: CASQQGRGTDTQYF; cdr3_nt: TGTGCCAGCCAACAGGGTAGGGGAACAGATACGCAGTATTTT
v_call: TRBV25-1; j_call: TRBJ2-1; clone_size: NA; d_call: TRBD2; cdr3_aa: CASSEYLGLAGGDEQFF; cdr3_nt: TGTGCCAGCAGTGAATACCTGGGACTAGCGGGAGGAGATGAGCAGTTCTTC
v_call: TRBV2; j_call: TRBJ2-2; clone_size: NA; d_call: NA; cdr3_aa: CASRTGRSTGELFF; cdr3_nt: TGTGCCTCTAGGACGGGGAGAAGCACCGGGGAGCTGTTTTTT
v_call: TRBV5-1; j_call: TRBJ2-5; clone_size: NA; d_call: NA; cdr3_aa: CASSLSWETQYF; cdr3_nt: TGCGCCAGCAGCCTTAGCTGGGAGACCCAGTACTTC
v_call: TRBV7-8; j_call: TRBJ2-3; clone_size: NA; d_call: NA; cdr3_aa: CASSYLAPSTDTQYF; cdr3_nt: TGTGCCAGCAGTTACCTAGCGCCTAGCACAGATACGCAGTATTTT
v_call: TRBV7-9; j_call: TRBJ2-3; clone_size: NA; d_call: NA; cdr3_aa: CASSLATAFTDTQYF; cdr3_nt: TGTGCCAGCAGCTTAGCCACAGCATTTACAGATACGCAGTATTTT
v_call: TRBV15; j_call: TRBJ1-5; clone_size: NA; d_call: NA; cdr3_aa: CATSPAINQPQHF; cdr3_nt: TGTGCCACCAGCCCCGCTATTAATCAGCCCCAGCATTTT
v_call: TRBV7-3; j_call: TRBJ2-1; clone_size: once; d_call: NA; cdr3_aa: CASSLTSWSGALDNEQFF; cdr3_nt: TGTGCCAGCAGCTTAACGTCTTGGTCGGGAGCGCTAGACAATGAGCAGTTCTTC
v_call: TRBV28; j_call: TRBJ2-5; clone_size: NA; d_call: NA; cdr3_aa: CASNIQETQYF; cdr3_nt: TGTGCCAGCAATATCCAAGAGACCCAGTACTTC
v_call: TRBV5-1; j_call: TRBJ2-3; clone_size: NA; d_call: TRBD2; cdr3_aa: CASSPRTSGMSDTQYF; cdr3_nt: TGCGCCAGCAGCCCGCGGACTAGCGGGATGTCAGATACGCAGTATTTT
v_call: TRBV5-1; j_call: TRBJ2-1; clone_size: once; d_call: NA; cdr3_aa: CASSLWEERNEQFF; cdr3_nt: TGCGCCAGCAGCTTATGGGAGGAGCGGAATGAGCAGTTCTTC
v_call: TRBV5-1; j_call: TRBJ2-2; clone_size: NA; d_call: NA; cdr3_aa: CASSLLTTGELFF; cdr3_nt: TGCGCCAGCAGCTTGCTAACGACCGGGGAGCTGTTTTTT
v_call: TRBV6-1; j_call: TRBJ2-1; clone_size: NA; d_call: NA; cdr3_aa: CASSSDFGSYNEQFF; cdr3_nt: TGTGCCAGCAGCTCCGATTTCGGCTCCTACAATGAGCAGTTCTTC
v_call: TRBV6-5; j_call: TRBJ2-7; clone_size: NA; d_call: NA; cdr3_aa: CASSYSEDEQYF; cdr3_nt: TGTGCCAGCAGTTACTCCGAGGACGAGCAGTACTTC
v_call: TRBV27; j_call: TRBJ1-5; clone_size: NA; d_call: NA; cdr3_aa: CASSLWGRGYQPQHF; cdr3_nt: TGTGCCAGCAGTTTATGGGGCAGGGGATACCAGCCCCAGCATTTT
v_call: TRBV6-1; j_call: TRBJ1-1; clone_size: once; d_call: NA; cdr3_aa: CASRDDRHTEAFF; cdr3_nt: TGTGCCAGCAGGGATGACAGACACACTGAAGCTTTCTTT